The source of this T cell receptor beta chain is a study of T cells in Graves' hyperthyroidism and ophthalmopathy. It was RNA transcripts that yielded the amplified TCR beta CDR3 regions. HTBI primers drove first-round RT-PCR of the TCR CDR3. TCRdb redid the calling of the multiplex PCR reads with MiXCR, one entry per CDR3 protein. The table lists around 400,000 distinct CDR3 sequences, 20% to 25% of them singletons. Lactation, pregnancy, other autoimmune disease or uncontrolled infection led to exclusion of patients. Regarding the study as a whole: Ophthalmopathy stood apart from stable hyperthyroidism in a 13 V-J model. In the blood, most expanded thyroid clonotypes above 0.001 appeared as well.

This clonotype was seen more than once but under ten times. Its target is unknown. Trimming took 0 bases from V and 3 from J, leaving 8 bases between them. The CDR3 length is 14 residues. CDR1 is KGHSH, CDR2 LQKENI, per germline. The source of this sequence is a man aged 50 to 59 with Graves' hyperthyroidism. The sample comprised blood. The V and J genes are TRBV18 and TRBJ2-5; D is unclear. CDR3 in DNA: TGTGCCAGCTCACCACCGGGGTGGGAAGAGACCCAGTACTTC. It yields the protein CASSPPGWEETQYF.